The T cell receptor (beta chain) under discussion was sequenced for a study of OX40 agonist ivuxolimab in advanced cancers. Background on the study: Patients received ivuxolimab, an agonistic anti-OX40 (CD134) antibody. Dose-escalation subjects each had hepatocellular carcinoma, melanoma, renal cell or head and neck cancer. Broader study findings: Circulating CD4+ and CD8+ T cells showed clonal expansion by week 6 at 0.1 to 3.0 mg/kg. Low clonal expansion, among the lowest seen, marked partial responders at 0.1-3.0 mg/kg.

Sequencing was performed with immunoSEQ multiplex PCR; in TCRdb, only in-frame clones are kept and a portion is missing. The data hold approximately 50,000 clones, with roughly four fifths observed a single time. The CDR3 runs 14 residues. The V end was cut by 2 bases, the J end by 5 bases, with 11 bases between. Germline V lookup: CDR1 SNHLY, CDR2 FYNNEI. This clone was counted a single time. What it binds is not known. The sequencing used CD4+ or CD8+ T cells sorted from blood, collected in a trial of the OX40 agonist ivuxolimab. The rearrangement links TRBV2 to TRBJ2-3; D gene uncertain. The TCR was taken from an adult with an advanced solid tumor such as melanoma, head and neck, liver or kidney cancer. As DNA, the CDR3 is TGTGCCAGCAGTGAAAACACACCTAGAGATACGCAGTATTTT. This codes for CASSENTPRDTQYF.